One sample yielded the 17 T cell receptor beta chains listed below, sequenced in a study of T-cell reconstitution after alpha-beta-depleted transplantation in children. The authors prepared the TCRbeta library with unique molecular identifiers. Using its own MiXCR run on the PCR reads, TCRdb lists one record per CDR3 protein. Seen here are about 410,000 distinct CDR3 sequences, over 20% observed once, and the top ten hold 3.5% to 4%. The input for sequencing was PBMCs from the stem cell graft donor, taken from the stem cell graft. The receptors were sampled from a human donor who donated a stem cell graft to a child with acute myeloid leukemia.

The V and J genes are TRBV18 and TRBJ2-5; the D is unclear. The CDR3 extends over 11 amino acids. From germline, CDR1 is KGHSH and CDR2 LQKENI. The germline V and J ends were trimmed by 4 bases and 5 bases, with 5 bases remaining between them. For the CDR3, the DNA is TGTGCCAGCTCACTACCTGAGACCCAGTACTTC. This gives the protein CASSLPETQYF.

J is TRBJ2-7 and V is TRBV4-3; 8 bases line up with TRBD1. Per germline, CDR1 LGHNA and CDR2 YSLEER. This CDR3 spans 14 amino acids. V shed 1 base and J 2 bases; nucleotides not matched to a gene: 1. In nucleotides, the CDR3 is TGCGCCAGCAGCCAAGTGGACAGGGCCTACGAGCAGTACTTC. This translates into CASSQVDRAYEQYF.

This clonotype was counted only a few times. The gene calls are TRBV6-1 and TRBJ1-2; possible D gene TRBD1, 5 bases. The germline V gene has CDR1 MNHNS and CDR2 SASEGT. The CDR3 totals 14 residues. V was shortened by 4 bases and J by 4 bases, with 13 bases between the two germline ends. CDR3 DNA sequence: TGTGCCAGCAGTGCCTGGGGGGAAGGCTATGGCTACACCTTC. Its translation: CASSAWGEGYGYTF.

This clonotype came up a few times. The chain recombines TRBV7-9 with TRBJ2-1; TRBD1 agrees at 8 bases. The V and J ends lost 4 bases and 5 bases, in that order; junction bases with no gene match: 4. CDR1 SEHNR and CDR2 FQNEAQ come from the germline V gene (reference sequence). The CDR3 totals 14 residues. The CDR3 here is CASSWAGGHNEQFF. CDR3 nucleotide sequence: TGTGCCAGCAGCTGGGCAGGGGGCCACAATGAGCAGTTCTTC. Combining the CDR3 with reference TRBV7-9 and TRBJ2-1 gives the whole variable domain DTGVSQNPRHKITKRGQNVTFRCDPISEHNRLYWYRQTLGQGPEFLTYFQNEAQLEKSRLLSDRFSAERPKGSFSTLEIQRTEQGDSAMYLCASSWAGGHNEQFFGPGTRLTVL.

This clonotype appeared a few times. The rearrangement joins TRBV12-3 or TRBV12-4 to TRBJ2-3, with TRBD1 matching over 8 bases. V lost 7 bases to trimming and J lost 5 bases; unmatched junction nucleotides: 8. The CDR3 extends over 14 amino acids. The CDR3 DNA follows: TGTGCCAGCACCGACAGGGGTGTAGGAGATACGCAGTATTTT. It yields the protein CASTDRGVGDTQYF.

The chain recombines TRBV29-1 with TRBJ2-3; D tentatively reads TRBD1 or TRBD2 (5 bases each). The germline V gene encodes CDR1 SQVTM and CDR2 ANQGSEA. The CDR3 spans 15 residues. V lost 1 base and J lost 2, with 13 bases in between. The CDR3: CSVEVGRGDTDTQYF. CDR3 DNA: TGCAGCGTTGAAGTTGGTAGAGGGGACACAGATACGCAGTATTTT.

The V and J genes are TRBV12-3 or TRBV12-4 and TRBJ2-3, with TRBD2 matching 8 bases. The length of the CDR3 is 16 residues. The V segment lost 2 bases and the J segment 1 base; nucleotides outside the gene matches: 5. The CDR3 DNA follows: TGTGCCAGCAGTTTATACGGACTAGCCCGCACAGATACGCAGTATTTT. This translates into CASSLYGLARTDTQYF.

Many counts were recorded for this clonotype. The CDR3 spells CASSLMVAAPGPYNEQFF. The CDR3 nucleotides are TGTGCCAGCAGCTTAATGGTTGCGGCCCCGGGCCCCTACAATGAGCAGTTCTTC. J is TRBJ2-1 and V is TRBV11-3; the D is unclear. This CDR3 region has 18 residues. Trimming stripped 2 bases from V and 2 bases from J, with 19 bases between. Looked up from germline, CDR1 is SGHNT and CDR2 is YENEEA.

In this sample, this clonotype turned up a few times. The rearrangement joins TRBV6-4 to TRBJ1-3; D unclear. From germline, CDR1 is MRHNA and CDR2 SNTAGT. Trimming shortened V by 2 bases and J by 0 bases, and 11 bases separated the two germline ends. This CDR3 has 16 amino acids. Written as DNA, the CDR3 is TGTGCCAGCAGTGACGAATTACGGTTCTCTGGAAACACCATATATTTT. Translation gives CASSDELRFSGNTIYF.

This clonotype was seen more than once but under ten times. The genes are TRBV27 and TRBJ2-7, with 10 bases fitting TRBD2. The V gene end was trimmed by 6 bases and the J gene end by 2 bases; junction bases not matched to a gene: 4. Germline V lookup: CDR1 MNHEY, CDR2 SMNVEV (reference sequence). This CDR3 contains 14 residues. This CDR3 reads CASRRLAGAYEQYF. In DNA, the CDR3 is TGTGCCAGCAGAAGACTAGCGGGTGCCTACGAGCAGTACTTC.

This clonotype has a handful of counts. This chain connects TRBV20-1 to TRBJ2-3; a weak D match, TRBD2 (7 bases). CDR1 is DFQATT and CDR2 is SNEGSKA in the germline V gene (reference sequence). The CDR3 loop spans 12 amino acids. Between the trimmed V and J ends, which lost 5 bases and 10 bases, there was a span of 16 bases. The CDR3: CSAGPGGRAQYF. The CDR3, as DNA: TGCAGTGCTGGCCCCGGGGGGCGGGCGCAGTATTTT.

The chain combines TRBV20-1 with TRBJ2-1; D is perhaps TRBD1 or TRBD2 (6 bases each). This CDR3 has 15 residues. Trimming took off 0 bases at V and 1 base at J, with 10 bases between the two ends. CDR1 and CDR2 (germline): DFQATT, SNEGSKA (reference sequence). The CDR3 DNA follows: TGCAGTGCTAGAGACCCGGGGGCGTCCTACAATGAGCAGTTCTTC. Its protein product is CSARDPGASYNEQFF.

This clonotype was counted only a few times. The V and J genes are TRBV6-1 and TRBJ2-7, with a tentative D call TRBD2 (6 bases). This CDR3 comprises 14 residues. Trimming took off 6 bases at V and 3 bases at J, with 15 bases between the two ends. CDR1 and CDR2 from the germline V gene are MNHNS and SASEGT. This CDR3 is CASRPGYGGYEQYF. The CDR3 region has the DNA TGTGCCAGCAGACCCGGATACGGGGGCTACGAGCAGTACTTC.

This clonotype was detected ten times or more. This rearrangement joins TRBV12-3 or TRBV12-4 to TRBJ1-1; TRBD1 matches 7 bases. The CDR3 sequence is 15 residues long. V dropped 6 bases and J dropped 0; count of bases not matched to a gene: 7. Written as DNA, the CDR3 is TGTGCCAGCAGACTACAGGGGAGTGTGAACACTGAAGCTTTCTTT. This gives the protein CASRLQGSVNTEAFF.

The table lists this clonotype with a few counts. The rearrangement links TRBV7-2 to TRBJ1-5, with D maybe TRBD1 (5 bases). The CDR3 is made up of 16 amino acids. V was clipped by 3 bases and J by 2 bases, with 14 bases between them. Germline CDR1 SGHTA, CDR2 FQGNSA. The CDR3, as DNA: TGTGCCAGCAGCTTCTCAGGGCGGATAGGCAATCAGCCCCAGCATTTT. It specifies CASSFSGRIGNQPQHF.

For the CDR3, the DNA is TGTGCCAGCAGTTTTCAGGGCAGAGAGCAGTACTTC. Translation: CASSFQGREQYF. The chain couples TRBV27 to TRBJ2-7; D might be TRBD1 (5 bases). V was cut by 3 bases and J by 7 bases, with 10 bases left in between. CDR1 is MNHEY, CDR2 SMNVEV, per germline (reference sequence). This CDR3 has 12 amino acids.

There are a few counts of this clonotype. This chain links TRBV7-2 with TRBJ2-1; 11 positions agree with TRBD2. The CDR3 sequence is 17 residues long. Germline assignment: CDR1 SGHTA and CDR2 FQGNSA. Trimming cost V 1 base and J 9 bases; bases outside gene matches: 11. CDR3 region: CASSLGLAGPDGGEQFF. The CDR3, as DNA: TGTGCCAGCAGCTTAGGACTAGCGGGACCCGACGGGGGTGAGCAGTTCTTC.